Sequencing of this TCR beta chain was carried out in a study of shared clonotypes between healthy human individuals. Study-wide results and caveats: Memory subsets had estimated richness that was generally smaller than that of naive subsets.

Deletions cut 4 bases from V and 8 bases from J, with 17 bases between. The germline gives CDR1 GTSNPN, CDR2 SVGIG (reference sequence). The CDR3 runs 14 residues. The data were produced by immunoSEQ multiplex PCR, yet TCRdb's version contains in-frame clones alone and is incomplete. The profile shows some 580,000 clones, roughly 98% of them singletons. Naive CD8 cells lacked CD45RO, underwent positive selection for CCR7 and left out terminally differentiated effector memory CD45RA+ cells. About this clone: The antigen remains unidentified.

The TCR originated in a man aged 30 to 45 in good health. This rearrangement joins TRBV30 to TRBJ1-4; possible D gene TRBD1, 6 bases. The sequenced sample was naive CD8+ T cells sorted from blood. In DNA, the CDR3 is TGTGCCTGGACAGGGGAGAGGAGAGAGGAAAAACTGTTTTTT. This sequence encodes CAWTGERREEKLFF.